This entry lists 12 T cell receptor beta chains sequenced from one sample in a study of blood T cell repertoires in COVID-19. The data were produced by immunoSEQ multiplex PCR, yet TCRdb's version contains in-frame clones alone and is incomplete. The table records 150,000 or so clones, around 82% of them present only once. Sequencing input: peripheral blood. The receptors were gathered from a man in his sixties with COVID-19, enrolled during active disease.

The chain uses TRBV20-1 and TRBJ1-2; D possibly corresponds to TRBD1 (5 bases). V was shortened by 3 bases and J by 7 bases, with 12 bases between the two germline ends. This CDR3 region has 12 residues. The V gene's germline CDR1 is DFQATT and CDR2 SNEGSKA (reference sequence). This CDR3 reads CSASLGGGGYTF. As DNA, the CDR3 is TGCAGTGCTAGTCTGGGGGGGGGTGGCTACACCTTC.

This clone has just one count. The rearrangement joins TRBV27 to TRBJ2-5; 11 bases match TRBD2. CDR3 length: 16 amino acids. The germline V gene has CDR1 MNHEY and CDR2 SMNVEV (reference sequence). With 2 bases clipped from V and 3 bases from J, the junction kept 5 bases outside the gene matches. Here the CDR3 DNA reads TGTGCCAGCAGTTTAGGACTAGCGGGTGTCGAAGAGACCCAGTACTTC. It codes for CASSLGLAGVEETQYF.

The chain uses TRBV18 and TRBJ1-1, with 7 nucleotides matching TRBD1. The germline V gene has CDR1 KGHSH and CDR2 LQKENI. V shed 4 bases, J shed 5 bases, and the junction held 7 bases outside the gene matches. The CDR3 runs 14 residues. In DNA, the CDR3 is TGTGCCAGCTCACGACAGGGAGAGGGAACTGAAGCTTTCTTT. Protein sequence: CASSRQGEGTEAFF.

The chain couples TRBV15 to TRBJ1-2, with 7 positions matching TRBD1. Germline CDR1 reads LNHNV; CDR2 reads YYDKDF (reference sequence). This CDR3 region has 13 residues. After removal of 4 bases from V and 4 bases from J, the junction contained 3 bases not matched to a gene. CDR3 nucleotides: TGTGCCACCAGCATAGGACAGGCCTATGGCTACACCTTC. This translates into CATSIGQAYGYTF.

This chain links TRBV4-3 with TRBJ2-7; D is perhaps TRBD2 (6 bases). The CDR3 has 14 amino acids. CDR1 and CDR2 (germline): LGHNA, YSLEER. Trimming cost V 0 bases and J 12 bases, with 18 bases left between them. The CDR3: CASSQDLDTRGRYF. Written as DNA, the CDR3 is TGCGCCAGCAGCCAAGATCTGGACACGCGGGGCCGGTACTTC.

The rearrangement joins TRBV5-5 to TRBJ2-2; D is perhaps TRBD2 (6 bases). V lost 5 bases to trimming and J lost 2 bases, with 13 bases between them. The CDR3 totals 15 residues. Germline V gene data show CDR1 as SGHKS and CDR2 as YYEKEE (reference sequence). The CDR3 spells CASRGGLPNTGELFF. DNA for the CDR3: TGTGCCAGCAGGGGGGGACTCCCCAACACCGGGGAGCTGTTTTTT.

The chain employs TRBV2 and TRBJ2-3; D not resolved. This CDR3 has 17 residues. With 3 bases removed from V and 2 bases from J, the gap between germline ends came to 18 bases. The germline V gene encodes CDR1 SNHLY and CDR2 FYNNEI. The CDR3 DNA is TGTGCCAGCAGTGACTCCTCCCTTTCGGGTACCACAGATACGCAGTATTTT. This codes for CASSDSSLSGTTDTQYF.

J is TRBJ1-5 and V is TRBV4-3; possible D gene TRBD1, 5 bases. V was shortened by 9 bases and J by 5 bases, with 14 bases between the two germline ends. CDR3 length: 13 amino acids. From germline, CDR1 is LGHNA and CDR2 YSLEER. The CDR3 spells CASSRQYDQPQHF. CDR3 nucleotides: TGCGCCAGTTCTCGACAGTACGATCAGCCCCAGCATTTT.

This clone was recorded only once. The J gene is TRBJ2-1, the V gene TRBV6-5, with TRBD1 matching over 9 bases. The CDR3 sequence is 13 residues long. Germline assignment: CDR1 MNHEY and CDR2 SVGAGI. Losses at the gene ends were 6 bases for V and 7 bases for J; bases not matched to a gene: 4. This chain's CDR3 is CASRTGGGNEQFF. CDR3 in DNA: TGTGCCAGCAGGACAGGGGGTGGAAATGAGCAGTTCTTC.

CDR3 in amino acids: CASSPRPGTGKDAQYF. CDR3 in DNA: TGTGCCAGCAGCCCCCGCCCCGGGACAGGGAAGGACGCGCAGTACTTC. The chain uses TRBV11-1 and TRBJ2-7, with 9 bases identical to TRBD1. Germline trimming cut 5 bases from V and 9 bases from J; bases unmatched to any gene: 17. The CDR3 covers 16 residues. Germline V gene lookup returns CDR1 SGHAT and CDR2 FQDESV (reference sequence).

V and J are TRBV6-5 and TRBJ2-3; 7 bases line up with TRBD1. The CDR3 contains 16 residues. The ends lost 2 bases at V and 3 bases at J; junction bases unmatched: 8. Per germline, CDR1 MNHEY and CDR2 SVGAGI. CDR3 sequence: CASSYVQGLATDTQYF. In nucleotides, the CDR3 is TGTGCCAGCAGTTACGTACAGGGGCTGGCGACAGATACGCAGTATTTT.

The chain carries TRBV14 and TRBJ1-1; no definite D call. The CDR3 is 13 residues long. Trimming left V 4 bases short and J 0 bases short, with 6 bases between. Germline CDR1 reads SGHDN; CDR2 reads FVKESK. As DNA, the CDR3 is TGTGCCAGCAGCCCTTCCTTGAACACTGAAGCTTTCTTT. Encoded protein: CASSPSLNTEAFF.